This T cell receptor (beta chain) was recovered during a study of T cell responses to AZD1222 COVID-19 vaccine. Study-wide results and limits: Recipients of two AZD1222 doses showed rising Spike-specific TCR breadth and depth.

Some clones are missing from TCRdb's copy, which holds only in-frame ones; the method was immunoSEQ multiplex PCR. This sample has about 150,000 clones, with about 93% found just once. As regards this clone: Its specificity is not known.

Trimming removed 3 bases at V and 11 bases at J, with 16 bases between. This CDR3 comprises 12 residues. The germline V gene has CDR1 SQVTM and CDR2 ANQGSEA. The sample in question was peripheral blood, obtained 28 days after the second AZD1222 dose. The rearrangement uses TRBV29-1 and TRBJ1-1; a possible D gene is TRBD1 (6 bases). This TCR derives from an adult who received the AZD1222 COVID-19 vaccine. The CDR3 protein is CSVDRTAVGAFF. CDR3 nucleotide sequence: TGCAGCGTTGATAGGACAGCCGTCGGGGCTTTCTTT.